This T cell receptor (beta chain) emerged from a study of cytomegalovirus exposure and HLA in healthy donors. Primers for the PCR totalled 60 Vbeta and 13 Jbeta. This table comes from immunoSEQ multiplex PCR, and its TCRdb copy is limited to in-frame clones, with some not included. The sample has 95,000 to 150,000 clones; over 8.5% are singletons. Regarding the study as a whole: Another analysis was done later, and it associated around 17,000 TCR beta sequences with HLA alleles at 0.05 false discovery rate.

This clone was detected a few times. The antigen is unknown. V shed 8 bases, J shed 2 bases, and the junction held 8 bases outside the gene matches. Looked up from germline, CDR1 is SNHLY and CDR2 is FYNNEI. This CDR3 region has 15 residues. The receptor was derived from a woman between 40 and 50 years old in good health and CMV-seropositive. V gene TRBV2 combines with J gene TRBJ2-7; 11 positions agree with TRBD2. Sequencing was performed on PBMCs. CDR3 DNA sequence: TGTGCCAGCGGAAATAGCGGGGGGGTCACCTACGAGCAGTACTTC. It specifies CASGNSGGVTYEQYF. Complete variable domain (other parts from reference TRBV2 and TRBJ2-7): EPEVTQTPSHQVTQMGQEVILRCVPISNHLYFYWYRQILGQKVEFLVSFYNNEISEKSEIFDDQFSVERPDGSNFTLKIRSTKLEDSAMYFCASGNSGGVTYEQYFGPGTRLTVT.